The source of this T cell receptor (beta chain) is a study of cytomegalovirus exposure and HLA in healthy donors. The PCR contained 60 Vbeta and 13 Jbeta primers. Libraries were prepared by immunoSEQ multiplex PCR; TCRdb keeps only in-frame clonotypes and omits some of them. Of under 200,000 clones in the sample, roughly 85% were seen once. Study-level findings and limits: On later analysis, the bulk of CMV-associated TCR beta chains appeared to be HLA-restricted. Some V segments (TRBV6-2 and TRBV6-3 among them) were excluded as indistinguishable. Researchers had no immune exposure information except CMV serostatus available.

This clone was recorded a few times. The antigen remains undetermined. CDR1 and CDR2 from the germline V gene are PRHDT and FYEKMQ (reference sequence). The length of the CDR3 is 16 residues. The V end lost 6 bases, the J end lost 3 bases, and 18 bases lay between the germline ends. The sequence derives from a man under 40 in good health and CMV-seronegative. Material: PBMCs. The chain uses TRBV13 and TRBJ1-5; D is possibly TRBD1 (6 bases). The CDR3 region is CASRDSRDKYNQPQHF. CDR3 nucleotide sequence: TGTGCCAGCAGGGACAGCCGGGACAAATACAATCAGCCCCAGCATTTT. Drawing the rest from reference TRBV13 and TRBJ1-5, the complete variable domain is AAGVIQSPRHLIKEKRETATLKCYPIPRHDTVYWYQQGPGQDPQFLISFYEKMQSDKGSIPDRFSAQQFSDYHSELNMSSLELGDSALYFCASRDSRDKYNQPQHFGDGTRLSIL.